The 24 T cell receptor beta chains below all came from one sample that was sequenced in a study of radiotherapy plus CTLA-4 blockade in lung cancer. The protocol was immunoSEQ multiplex PCR, while the TCRdb copy is restricted to in-frame clones and leaves out a portion. Seen here are under 95,000 clones, 78% observed once, and the top ten hold about 20%. The sequenced sample was peripheral blood, obtained from a patient treated with radiotherapy plus ipilimumab. These receptors all stem from a human donor with non-small cell lung cancer whose response to radiotherapy plus ipilimumab could not be evaluated. Some clones in this sample may be carry-over from other donors' samples.

The gene calls are TRBV18 and TRBJ2-6, with 8 bases matching TRBD1. The CDR3 loop spans 17 amino acids. With V trimmed by 2 bases and J by 0 bases, 3 bases remained unmatched. Germline V CDR1 and CDR2: KGHSH, LQKENI. The CDR3 nucleotides are TGTGCCAGCTCACCAGGGACAGGACGCTCTGGGGCCAACGTCCTGACTTTC. Its protein product is CASSPGTGRSGANVLTF.

CDR3 DNA sequence: TGCGCCAGCAGCCAGGGGGGGGCCTCCTACGAGCAGTACTTC. Its translation is CASSQGGASYEQYF. This chain joins TRBV4-1 and TRBJ2-7; tentative D call: TRBD2 (7 bases). The CDR3 consists of 14 residues. Between the trimmed V and J ends, which lost 3 bases and 0 bases, there was a span of 9 bases. Germline V lookup: CDR1 MGHRA, CDR2 YSYEKL.

This chain uses TRBV2 with TRBJ1-5, with 8 positions matching TRBD1. CDR3 length: 18 amino acids. The germline CDR1 and CDR2 sequences are SNHLY and FYNNEI. V lost 0 bases and J lost 2; bases outside the gene matches: 9. Here the CDR3 DNA reads TGTGCCAGCAGTGAAGCGGGCCAGGGGGCTTTCCGCAATCAGCCCCAGCATTTT. It is translated as CASSEAGQGAFRNQPQHF.

This sequence joins TRBV4-1 and TRBJ2-7; D may be TRBD2 (6 bases). The V gene's germline CDR1 is MGHRA and CDR2 YSYEKL. V lost 4 bases, J lost 5 bases, and 18 bases lay in between. There are 15 residues in the CDR3. CDR3 nucleotides: TGCGCCAGCAGCCTCGGAGGGTGGGGAAGGAACGAGCAGTACTTC. It yields the protein CASSLGGWGRNEQYF.

The genes are TRBV7-9 and TRBJ2-1; TRBD1 is a possible D gene (5 bases). V shed 4 bases and J shed 5 bases, with 21 bases lying between them. This CDR3 is built from 17 residues. Germline CDR1 and CDR2: SEHNR and FQNEAQ (reference sequence). CDR3 DNA: TGTGCCAGCAGCTCCCACCTAAGGGGCTGGTTACACAATGAGCAGTTCTTC. Encoded protein: CASSSHLRGWLHNEQFF.

This rearrangement joins TRBV18 to TRBJ1-2; 7 positions match TRBD1. Germline lookup yields CDR1 KGHSH and CDR2 LQKENI. The CDR3 length is 15 residues. The V and J ends lost 3 bases and 4 bases, in that order; junction bases with no gene match: 8. The CDR3 loop reads CASSPPRQGSYGYTF. The CDR3 DNA follows: TGTGCCAGCTCACCTCCAAGACAGGGCAGCTATGGCTACACCTTC.

V is TRBV11-2 and J is TRBJ2-1; weak D call: TRBD2 (5 bases). The germline V gene encodes CDR1 SGHAT and CDR2 FQNNGV. Between the trimmed V and J ends, which lost 3 bases and 3 bases, there was a span of 6 bases. CDR3 length: 13 residues. CDR3: CASSFGDYNEQFF. The DNA for the CDR3 is TGTGCCAGCAGCTTCGGGGACTACAATGAGCAGTTCTTC.

The chain joins TRBV19 to TRBJ1-2; 7 bases are a match to TRBD1. Trimming took 6 bases from V and 4 from J; bases not matched to a gene: 14. Germline-derived CDR1 and CDR2 are LNHDA and SQIVND (reference sequence). The CDR3 totals 16 residues. CDR3 amino acids: CASRAKTGDTIYGYTF. CDR3 coding DNA: TGTGCCAGTAGGGCCAAAACAGGGGACACAATCTATGGCTACACCTTC.

This clone came up many times. The V gene is TRBV5-1, the J gene TRBJ1-1; D unclear. Deletions cut 0 bases from V and 4 bases from J, with 16 bases between. This CDR3 spans 16 amino acids. Germline V gene data show CDR1 as SGHRS and CDR2 as YFSETQ. CDR3 amino acids: CASSLVAQTRATEAFF. The CDR3 bases are TGCGCCAGCAGCTTGGTCGCCCAGACAAGAGCCACTGAAGCTTTCTTT.

This clone was observed a handful of times. The chain combines TRBV5-5 with TRBJ2-7; 9 bases agree with TRBD1. Per germline, CDR1 SGHKS and CDR2 YYEKEE (reference sequence). The ends lost 5 bases at V and 5 bases at J; junction bases unmatched: 11. This CDR3 comprises 15 residues. In DNA, the CDR3 is TGTGCCAGCAGACTACCGGGACAGGGACCCCACGAGCAGTACTTC. Amino acid sequence: CASRLPGQGPHEQYF.

The rearrangement joins TRBV9 to TRBJ2-2; 13 nucleotides match TRBD2. Trimming took 3 bases from V and 4 from J; bases not matched to a gene: 0. The germline V gene has CDR1 SGDLS and CDR2 YYNGEE. The CDR3 runs 15 residues. The CDR3 bases are TGTGCCAGCAGCGGGACTAGCGGGGGCACCGGGGAGCTGTTTTTT. Protein: CASSGTSGGTGELFF.

This clone was found a few times. This sequence joins TRBV19 and TRBJ1-6; 7 bases match TRBD1. Germline values: CDR1 LNHDA, CDR2 SQIVND (reference sequence). The V gene end was trimmed by 7 bases and the J gene end by 0 bases; junction bases not matched to a gene: 15. The CDR3 length is 19 residues. CDR3 region: CASNHMGLYRGSYNSPLHF. Here the CDR3 DNA reads TGTGCCAGTAACCATATGGGATTGTACAGGGGCTCCTATAATTCACCCCTCCACTTT. Based on the CDR3 plus reference TRBV19 and TRBJ1-6, the full variable domain is DGGITQSPKYLFRKEGQNVTLSCEQNLNHDAMYWYRQDPGQGLRLIYYSQIVNDFQKGDIAEGYSVSREKKESFPLTVTSAQKNPTAFYLCASNHMGLYRGSYNSPLHFGNGTRLTVT.

The chain combines TRBV5-5 with TRBJ1-2, with a weak D call TRBD1 (6 bases). V lost 4 bases and J lost 4, with 14 bases in between. Germline CDR1 is SGHKS and CDR2 is YYEKEE (reference sequence). This CDR3 contains 14 residues. The DNA for the CDR3 is TGTGCCAGCAGCAGCACAGGGTTTACCTATGGCTACACCTTC. It is translated as CASSSTGFTYGYTF. Full variable domain (missing parts from reference TRBV5-5 and TRBJ1-2): DAGVTQSPTHLIKTRGQQVTLRCSPISGHKSVSWYQQVLGQGPQFIFQYYEKEERGRGNFPDRFSARQFPNYSSELNVNALLLGDSALYLCASSSTGFTYGYTFGSGTRLTVV.

This clone appeared a few times. The chain couples TRBV5-1 to TRBJ2-7; a weak D match, TRBD2 (5 bases). The CDR3 loop spans 12 amino acids. Deletions cut 2 bases from V and 9 bases from J, with 12 bases between. From germline, CDR1 is SGHRS and CDR2 YFSETQ. In DNA, the CDR3 is TGCGCCAGCAGCTTAGGGAGTCTATGGCAGTACTTC. Its translation is CASSLGSLWQYF.

This chain joins TRBV4-3 and TRBJ2-6; the D gene is possibly TRBD2 (5 bases). The germline V gene has CDR1 LGHNA and CDR2 YSLEER. CDR3 size: 17 residues. With 4 bases removed from V and 0 bases from J, the gap between germline ends came to 13 bases. The chain's CDR3 is CASSPRGQGSGANVLTF. CDR3 sequence (DNA): TGCGCCAGCAGCCCCCGGGGTCAAGGCTCTGGGGCCAACGTCCTGACTTTC.

Remarks on this clone: Other DNA variants within this sample encode the same CDR3. The chain uses TRBV6-5 and TRBJ2-2, with a weak D call TRBD1 (6 bases). The CDR3 has 14 amino acids. Germline lookup yields CDR1 MNHEY and CDR2 SVGAGI. Trimming shortened V by 0 bases and J by 4 bases, and 6 bases separated the two germline ends. CDR3 amino acids: CASSYSGGTGELFF. The CDR3 DNA is TGTGCCAGCAGTTACTCAGGGGGCACCGGGGAGCTGTTTTTT.

The J gene is TRBJ2-5, the V gene TRBV29-1, with 10 positions matching TRBD2. Trimming took 2 bases from V and 5 from J; bases not matched to a gene: 14. Germline-derived CDR1 and CDR2 are SQVTM and ANQGSEA. The CDR3 consists of 17 residues. The CDR3 here is CSVEKNSGGAFFETQYF. The CDR3 DNA reads TGCAGCGTTGAAAAGAACAGCGGGGGGGCCTTTTTTGAGACCCAGTACTTC.

CDR3 sequence: CASSLALLLDTQYF. DNA of the CDR3: TGCGCCAGCAGCCTAGCCCTCTTGTTGGATACGCAGTATTTT. This rearrangement joins TRBV4-1 to TRBJ2-3, with D unclear. This CDR3 is 14 amino acids long. The V gene's germline CDR1 is MGHRA and CDR2 YSYEKL. The ends were cut back, 4 bases at V and 6 bases at J, with 14 bases in the middle.

This clone was counted a few times. This rearrangement joins TRBV4-1 to TRBJ1-2, with D unresolved. Trimming removed 0 bases from V and 5 bases from J, with 10 bases in between. The CDR3 contains 14 residues. From germline, CDR1 is MGHRA and CDR2 YSYEKL. CDR3 sequence: CASSQEAGKYGYTF. CDR3 DNA: TGCGCCAGCAGCCAAGAGGCCGGGAAATATGGCTACACCTTC.

This chain connects TRBV27 to TRBJ2-2; TRBD1 might be the D (6 bases). The germline V gene has CDR1 MNHEY and CDR2 SMNVEV (reference sequence). This CDR3 is 17 amino acids long. V was shortened by 2 bases and J by 7 bases, with 20 bases between the two germline ends. The CDR3 sequence: CASSLKAPGHRLGELFF. CDR3 coding DNA: TGTGCCAGCAGTTTAAAGGCCCCGGGACATAGGCTCGGGGAGCTGTTTTTT.

This clone was observed a single time. The chain has TRBV6-5 and TRBJ1-6; 7 bases line up with TRBD1. The CDR3 runs 14 residues. Germline V gene lookup returns CDR1 MNHEY and CDR2 SVGAGI. With 8 bases clipped from V and 7 bases from J, the junction kept 8 bases outside the gene matches. CDR3 sequence reads: CASRTQTGNSPLHF. The CDR3 nucleotides read TGTGCCAGCCGGACCCAGACAGGGAATTCACCCCTCCACTTT.

As to this clone: The germline gene is not matched at one end of the junction; a read error may be the cause. V gene TRBV19 combines with J gene TRBJ2-2, with D maybe TRBD1 (6 bases). The CDR3 consists of 18 residues. CDR1 LNHDA and CDR2 SQIVND come from the germline V gene (reference sequence). The CDR3 is CASSIQGQDHFGTGEPFF. The DNA for the CDR3 is TGTGCCAGTAGTATTCAGGGACAAGACCACTTCGGCACCGGGGAGCCGTTTTTT.

About this clone: At one end, the junction sequence differs from germline, possibly due to a read error. The V gene is TRBV28, the J gene TRBJ1-4, with TRBD1 matching 7 bases. The CDR3 consists of 15 residues. Germline CDR1 is MDHEN and CDR2 is SYDVKM. Written as DNA, the CDR3 is TGTGCCAGCAGCCGGGCAGGGGGAATGGAGGAAAAACTGGTTTTT. Amino acid sequence: CASSRAGGMEEKLVF.

The chain has TRBV10-3 and TRBJ1-3; no reliable D call. Germline loops: CDR1 ENHRY, CDR2 SYGVKD. Between the trimmed V and J ends, which lost 2 bases and 5 bases, there was a span of 13 bases. The CDR3 spans 15 residues. CDR3 DNA sequence: TGTGCCATCAGTGAGGGGAGCCCGCTGAGAAACACCATATATTTT. As protein: CAISEGSPLRNTIYF.